This passage covers 8 T cell receptor beta chains from one sample sequenced in a study of CD8 T cells in ankylosing spondylitis. Study-wide results and limits: Roughly eight highly homologous variants formed a TCR beta motif that appeared characteristic of ankylosing spondylitis blood.

MiXCR, applied by TCRdb to the 5' RACE reads, yields one record per CDR3 protein. The table shows 800,000 to 900,000 distinct CDR3 sequences, with around 11% occurring only once. No antigens are known for them. Sequencing was done on a sample of blood, either unsorted or a sorted T cell fraction (not recorded which). The receptors originated from a male donor with ankylosing spondylitis.

The chain couples TRBV7-9 to TRBJ1-5; TRBD1 matches at 8 bases. The CDR3 spans 17 residues. The trim removed 5 bases at V and 0 bases at J, leaving 9 bases unmatched. Looked up from germline, CDR1 is SEHNR and CDR2 is FQNEAQ (reference sequence). This chain's CDR3 is CASSSWTGTYSNQPQHF. The CDR3 coding sequence is TGTGCCAGCAGCAGCTGGACAGGGACCTATAGCAATCAGCCCCAGCATTTT.

The chain employs TRBV7-2 and TRBJ2-7; 9 bases agree with TRBD2. The V gene's germline CDR1 is SGHTA and CDR2 FQGNSA. J was trimmed by 1 base and V by 8 bases; bases with no gene match: 6. This CDR3 is built from 14 residues. In DNA, the CDR3 is TGTGCCAGCCGCCCAGCGGGGGGTTCCTACGAGCAGTACTTC. It translates to CASRPAGGSYEQYF. The whole variable domain, filled in from reference TRBV7-2 and TRBJ2-7, reads GAGVSQSPSNKVTEKGKDVELRCDPISGHTALYWYRQSLGQGLEFLIYFQGNSAPDKSGLPSDRFSAERTGGSVSTLTIQRTQQEDSAVYLCASRPAGGSYEQYFGPGTRLTVT.

This clonotype was counted many times. The V and J genes are TRBV29-1 and TRBJ1-2, with a weak D call TRBD1 (5 bases). CDR1 is SQVTM and CDR2 is ANQGSEA in the germline V gene. CDR3 length: 13 amino acids. The V gene lost 6 bases and the J gene lost 4 bases, with 15 bases spanning the gap. The CDR3 DNA reads as TGCAGCGTGACTCAGGGAGGTAGCTATGGCTACACCTTC. It yields the protein CSVTQGGSYGYTF.

This clonotype was counted a few times. The CDR3: CAWERGPISSYNSPLHF. In DNA form, the CDR3 reads TGTGCCTGGGAAAGAGGACCGATAAGCTCCTATAATTCACCCCTCCACTTT. The chain employs TRBV30 and TRBJ1-6; no reliable D call. Per the germline V gene, CDR1 is GTSNPN and CDR2 is SVGIG (reference sequence). V was clipped by 5 bases and J by 0 bases, with 17 bases between them. This CDR3 region has 17 residues.

This clonotype was seen repeatedly, ten times or more. This rearrangement joins TRBV29-1 to TRBJ2-7; 7 nucleotides agree with TRBD1. V lost 6 bases to trimming and J lost 6 bases; unmatched junction nucleotides: 5. Germline V gene lookup returns CDR1 SQVTM and CDR2 ANQGSEA. The CDR3 runs to 11 residues. The CDR3 protein is CSVGTVVEQYF. The CDR3 DNA reads TGCAGCGTGGGGACAGTTGTCGAGCAGTACTTC.

This clonotype showed up just a few times. The V gene is TRBV27, the J gene TRBJ2-6; maybe TRBD1 (6 bases). The CDR3 length is 17 residues. The V end was cut by 6 bases, the J end by 3 bases, with 18 bases between. CDR1 is MNHEY and CDR2 is SMNVEV in the germline V gene (reference sequence). The CDR3 loop is CASSGVQGSFGANVLTF. Here the CDR3 DNA reads TGTGCCAGCAGCGGGGTTCAGGGGTCGTTTGGGGCCAACGTCCTGACTTTC.

This clonotype was seen a few times. The chain combines TRBV12-3 or TRBV12-4 with TRBJ1-5, with 8 bases that match TRBD1. V was pared by 7 bases and J by 1 base, with 9 bases of the junction left unmatched. This CDR3 has 16 amino acids. DNA for the CDR3: TGTGCCAGCACGAACGGACAGGGTGGGAGCAATCAGCCCCAGCATTTT. It yields the protein CASTNGQGGSNQPQHF.

The V gene is TRBV5-6, the J gene TRBJ2-5; no firm D call. The CDR3 extends over 13 amino acids. In germline, CDR1 is SGHDT, CDR2 YYEEEE. The V gene lost 0 bases and the J gene lost 5 bases, with 8 bases spanning the gap. CDR3 in amino acids: CASSLGHWETQYF. CDR3 nucleotide sequence: TGTGCCAGCAGCTTGGGTCATTGGGAGACCCAGTACTTC. Complete variable domain (other parts from reference TRBV5-6 and TRBJ2-5): DAGVTQSPTHLIKTRGQQVTLRCSPKSGHDTVSWYQQALGQGPQFIFQYYEEEERQRGNFPDRFSGHQFPNYSSELNVNALLLGDSALYLCASSLGHWETQYFGPGTRLLVL.